Included here is one T cell receptor (beta chain) sequence, with context. Its matching antigen is unknown. These data are taken from a study of OX40 agonist ivuxolimab in advanced cancers. Points from the study as a whole: In general, CD8+ T cells held more expanded clones than CD4+ did, on average. Low normalized T-cell clonal expansion was also seen in some nonresponders.

With 4 bases removed from V and 1 base from J, the gap between germline ends came to 9 bases. Germline loops: CDR1 ENHRY, CDR2 SYGVKD. This CDR3 spans 14 amino acids. The assay was immunoSEQ multiplex PCR, and TCRdb's table has in-frame clones only and misses some. The sample has about 100,000 clones, about nine tenths seen once. The J gene is TRBJ2-3, the V gene TRBV10-3; D uncertain. The clonotype originates from an adult with an advanced solid tumor such as melanoma, head and neck, liver or kidney cancer. Material: CD4+ or CD8+ T cells sorted from blood, obtained in a trial of the OX40 agonist ivuxolimab. The CDR3 DNA follows: TGTGCCATCAGTGGGCCCCTCGGCACAGATACGCAGTATTTT. Protein product: CAISGPLGTDTQYF.